The sequence of this T cell receptor (beta chain) was determined in a study of blood T cell repertoires in COVID-19. Profiling relied on immunoSEQ multiplex PCR, and the TCRdb table lists in-frame clones only, not all of them. The data show roughly 39,000 clones, with roughly nine tenths seen just once and around 9.1% held by the top ten. Per the germline V gene, CDR1 is MDHEN and CDR2 is SYDVKM. The CDR3 runs to 13 residues. Between the trimmed V and J ends, which lost 3 bases and 8 bases, there was a span of 13 bases. The clonotype was recovered from a woman older than 75 with active COVID-19. The V gene is TRBV28, the J gene TRBJ1-2; possible D gene TRBD1, 6 bases. The sequenced sample consisted of peripheral blood. The CDR3, as DNA: TGTGCCAGCAGTTTTTCAGGGGCGCGGGGCTACACCTTC. This gives the protein CASSFSGARGYTF.